Sequencing of this T cell receptor (beta chain) was carried out in a study of T cells in Graves' hyperthyroidism and ophthalmopathy. Germline trimming cut 1 base from V and 0 bases from J; bases unmatched to any gene: 13. Germline V gene sequence: CDR1 MGHRA, CDR2 YSYEKL. The CDR3 loop spans 20 amino acids. TCR beta CDR3 regions were amplified from RNA transcripts. A set of HTBI primers served as the primers for a first-round RT-PCR of the TCR CDR3. TCRdb redid the calling of the multiplex PCR reads with MiXCR, one entry per CDR3 protein. In the table there are about 360,000 distinct CDR3 sequences, roughly 13% of which are singletons. The table lists this clonotype with a few counts.

The rearrangement joins TRBV4-1 to TRBJ2-2, with TRBD1 matching 8 bases. This TCR derives from a woman between 18 and 29 years old with Graves' hyperthyroidism. Sequencing was done on a sample of blood. The CDR3, as DNA: TGCGCCAGCAGCCAAGGCGGACAGGGAAGGGCTAGCTCGAACACCGGGGAGCTGTTTTTT. It yields the protein CASSQGGQGRASSNTGELFF.